A selection of T cell receptor beta chains follows, all from one sample in a study of memory CD4+ T cells and cytomegalovirus serostatus. Only in-frame clones appear in the TCRdb table, and some are missing; sequencing was by immunoSEQ multiplex PCR. The repertoire consists of tens of thousands of clones, with 79% occurring once and the leading ten covering roughly 1.1%. Sequences were obtained from memory CD4+ T cells from blood. These TCRs come from an adult in good health and CMV-seronegative. Each CDR3 is given with its conserved first and last residue. A D gene is named only where the DNA matches it firmly. Expanded clones are given a class, and other clones once, few, many or no size at all.

CDR3 DNA: TGTGCCGCTTCCCGGGACACGAACACTGAAGCTTTCTTT
CDR3 protein: CAASRDTNTEAFF
V gene: TRBV7-2
J gene: TRBJ1-1
D gene: -
clone size: -

CDR3 DNA: TGTGCCAGCAGCTTTCGGCGGGAGTTCTCTTACGAGCAGTACTTC
CDR3 protein: CASSFRREFSYEQYF
V gene: TRBV5-5
J gene: TRBJ2-7
D gene: TRBD2
clone size: -

CDR3 DNA: TGTGCCATCAGTGATTTTGACCTTTACGAGCAGTACTTC
CDR3 protein: CAISDFDLYEQYF
V gene: TRBV10-3
J gene: TRBJ2-7
D gene: -
clone size: few

CDR3 DNA: TGTGCCATCAAGCTGAGGCAGGACACTGAAGCTTTCTTT
CDR3 protein: CAIKLRQDTEAFF
V gene: TRBV10-3
J gene: TRBJ1-1
D gene: -
clone size: -

CDR3 DNA: TGTGCCAGCAGCCCTCAAACCGGTTTCAATGAGCAGTTCTTC
CDR3 protein: CASSPQTGFNEQFF
V gene: TRBV5-4
J gene: TRBJ2-1
D gene: -
clone size: -

CDR3 DNA: TGCGCCAGCAGCTTGGAGCCGGGGTTCCTGTACGAGCAGTACTTC
CDR3 protein: CASSLEPGFLYEQYF
V gene: TRBV5-1
J gene: TRBJ2-7
D gene: -
clone size: -

CDR3 DNA: TGTGCCAGCAGCGCCCTTAAGGGGCAAGATACGCAGTATTTT
CDR3 protein: CASSALKGQDTQYF
V gene: TRBV9
J gene: TRBJ2-3
D gene: -
clone size: -

CDR3 DNA: TGCGCCAGCAGCTTGGCGGAGACAGGGGCTGTTAGTAGTGCAGATACGCAGTATTTT
CDR3 protein: CASSLAETGAVSSADTQYF
V gene: TRBV5-1
J gene: TRBJ2-3
D gene: TRBD1
clone size: once

CDR3 DNA: TGTGCCATCAGTGAACACCTACAGGGGCCTGGCGAGCAGTACTTC
CDR3 protein: CAISEHLQGPGEQYF
V gene: TRBV10-3
J gene: TRBJ2-7
D gene: TRBD1
clone size: -

CDR3 DNA: TGTGCCTGGAACGCAGGGGGTAGCTATGGCTACACCTTC
CDR3 protein: CAWNAGGSYGYTF
V gene: TRBV30
J gene: TRBJ1-2
D gene: TRBD1
clone size: -

CDR3 DNA: TGTGCCAGCAGTGTGACAGGCATCCTCTACGAGCAGTACTTC
CDR3 protein: CASSVTGILYEQYF
V gene: TRBV28
J gene: TRBJ2-7
D gene: -
clone size: -

CDR3 DNA: TGCGCCAGCAGCCCGCGGGGACCAGAGACCCAGTACTTC
CDR3 protein: CASSPRGPETQYF
V gene: TRBV5-1
J gene: TRBJ2-5
D gene: -
clone size: -

CDR3 DNA: TGTGCCATCACTCCCGGACAGGGGGGAGAGCAGTACTTC
CDR3 protein: CAITPGQGGEQYF
V gene: TRBV10-3
J gene: TRBJ2-7
D gene: TRBD1
clone size: -

CDR3 DNA: TGTGCCAGCAGCCCCCGGACTAGCCACTCAACAGATACGCAGTATTTT
CDR3 protein: CASSPRTSHSTDTQYF
V gene: TRBV11-3
J gene: TRBJ2-3
D gene: TRBD2
clone size: -

CDR3 DNA: TGTGCCAGCAGCCCCTCAACTGGGAGCTCCTACAATGAGCAGTTCTTC
CDR3 protein: CASSPSTGSSYNEQFF
V gene: TRBV9
J gene: TRBJ2-1
D gene: -
clone size: -

CDR3 DNA: TGTGTCTCGACGGGCTACAATGAGCAGTTCTTC
CDR3 protein: CVSTGYNEQFF
V gene: TRBV30
J gene: TRBJ2-1
D gene: -
clone size: -

CDR3 DNA: TGTGCCAGCAGTAAGACAGGAAGCTCCTACAATGAGCAGTTCTTC
CDR3 protein: CASSKTGSSYNEQFF
V gene: TRBV2
J gene: TRBJ2-1
D gene: -
clone size: -

CDR3 DNA: TGTGCCAGCAGCGCGGCTAGCGCGACACAGTTCTTC
CDR3 protein: CASSAASATQFF
V gene: TRBV7-2
J gene: TRBJ2-1
D gene: -
clone size: -

CDR3 DNA: TGTGCCAGCAGCCTGGAGACAGGCACTGAAGCTTTCTTT
CDR3 protein: CASSLETGTEAFF
V gene: TRBV4-2
J gene: TRBJ1-1
D gene: -
clone size: -

CDR3 DNA: TGCGCCAGCAGCTTGGATAGCGGACGCGAGCAGTACTTC
CDR3 protein: CASSLDSGREQYF
V gene: TRBV5-1
J gene: TRBJ2-7
D gene: -
clone size: -

CDR3 DNA: TGTGCCAGTACCAGTTACACTGAAGCTTTCTTT
CDR3 protein: CASTSYTEAFF
V gene: TRBV19
J gene: TRBJ1-1
D gene: -
clone size: -

CDR3 DNA: TGTGCCAGCAGTTTCGTGGGGCGCGGTGGAAACACCATATATTTT
CDR3 protein: CASSFVGRGGNTIYF
V gene: TRBV14
J gene: TRBJ1-3
D gene: -
clone size: -

CDR3 DNA: TGTGCCTGCGGGGGACAGGGTGGCGGCTACACCTTC
CDR3 protein: CACGGQGGGYTF
V gene: TRBV30
J gene: TRBJ1-2
D gene: TRBD1
clone size: few

CDR3 DNA: TGTGCCAGTAGTACCTTGACAGGGCCGGAGCAGCCCCAGCATTTT
CDR3 protein: CASSTLTGPEQPQHF
V gene: TRBV19
J gene: TRBJ1-5
D gene: TRBD1
clone size: few

CDR3 DNA: TGTGCCAGTAGTATTTATACCATTTCATTGAACACTGAAGCTTTCTTT
CDR3 protein: CASSIYTISLNTEAFF
V gene: TRBV19
J gene: TRBJ1-1
D gene: -
clone size: -

CDR3 DNA: TGTGCCAGCAGTGACACTAGCGGGATTTTCGAGCAGTACTTC
CDR3 protein: CASSDTSGIFEQYF
V gene: TRBV2
J gene: TRBJ2-7
D gene: TRBD2
clone size: -

CDR3 DNA: TGTGCCAGCAGCTCGGTCGAGGAGCAGTTCTTC
CDR3 protein: CASSSVEEQFF
V gene: TRBV7-2
J gene: TRBJ2-1
D gene: -
clone size: -

CDR3 DNA: TGCGCCAGCAGCCGCCTACTAGCGGGAGTTGGAAATGAGCAGTTCTTC
CDR3 protein: CASSRLLAGVGNEQFF
V gene: TRBV4-1
J gene: TRBJ2-1
D gene: TRBD2
clone size: -

CDR3 DNA: TGTGCCAGCAGTGAAGCCGCGGGGGCCTCCTACAATGAGCAGTTCTTC
CDR3 protein: CASSEAAGASYNEQFF
V gene: TRBV6-1
J gene: TRBJ2-1
D gene: -
clone size: -

CDR3 DNA: TGTGCCTGGAGTGTCCAGGACAGAAAAACCGGGGAGCTGTTTTTT
CDR3 protein: CAWSVQDRKTGELFF
V gene: TRBV30
J gene: TRBJ2-2
D gene: -
clone size: -

CDR3 DNA: TGTGCCAGCACTGTGCGACAGGGGGCCACTGAAGCTTTCTTT
CDR3 protein: CASTVRQGATEAFF
V gene: TRBV6-6
J gene: TRBJ1-1
D gene: TRBD1
clone size: -

CDR3 DNA: TGTGCCAGCAGATCAGACAGGGGATATGGCTACACCTTC
CDR3 protein: CASRSDRGYGYTF
V gene: TRBV25-1
J gene: TRBJ1-2
D gene: TRBD1
clone size: -

CDR3 DNA: TGTGCCTGGAGTGTCCACGATTATGGCTACACCTTC
CDR3 protein: CAWSVHDYGYTF
V gene: TRBV30
J gene: TRBJ1-2
D gene: -
clone size: -

CDR3 DNA: TGTGCCAGCAGTTACGGACAGGGAATGAACACTGAAGCTTTCTTT
CDR3 protein: CASSYGQGMNTEAFF
V gene: TRBV6-6
J gene: TRBJ1-1
D gene: TRBD1
clone size: -

CDR3 DNA: TGTGCCAGTAGTCCCCCCGGAAGGGTAGCGGGCTACACCGGGGAGCTGTTTTTT
CDR3 protein: CASSPPGRVAGYTGELFF
V gene: TRBV19
J gene: TRBJ2-2
D gene: TRBD2
clone size: -

CDR3 DNA: TGTGCCAGCAGCTTGGACCATGGATGGACTGAAGCTTTCTTT
CDR3 protein: CASSLDHGWTEAFF
V gene: TRBV5-4
J gene: TRBJ1-1
D gene: -
clone size: -

CDR3 DNA: TGTGCCAGCAGCGCGACAAGCGGGAGTACAGATACGCAGTATTTT
CDR3 protein: CASSATSGSTDTQYF
V gene: TRBV7-2
J gene: TRBJ2-3
D gene: TRBD2
clone size: -

CDR3 DNA: TGCGCCAGCAGCCGGCCGGACAGAAACTATGGCTACACCTTC
CDR3 protein: CASSRPDRNYGYTF
V gene: TRBV4-1
J gene: TRBJ1-2
D gene: -
clone size: -

CDR3 DNA: TGTGCCAGCAGCTTATCGAGGGATCAGCCCCAGCATTTT
CDR3 protein: CASSLSRDQPQHF
V gene: TRBV7-2
J gene: TRBJ1-5
D gene: -
clone size: -

CDR3 DNA: TGTGCCAGTAGTATTCAGGGCTCTAACACTGAAGCTTTCTTT
CDR3 protein: CASSIQGSNTEAFF
V gene: TRBV19
J gene: TRBJ1-1
D gene: -
clone size: few

CDR3 DNA: TGTGCCACGGGACAGACCCTACCGAACACTGAAGCTTTCTTT
CDR3 protein: CATGQTLPNTEAFF
V gene: TRBV10-3
J gene: TRBJ1-1
D gene: TRBD1
clone size: -

CDR3 DNA: TGTGCCAGCAGCTCCCGTCCAGCGGGAGGGCGGGATGAGCAGTTCTTC
CDR3 protein: CASSSRPAGGRDEQFF
V gene: TRBV7-9
J gene: TRBJ2-1
D gene: TRBD2
clone size: -

CDR3 DNA: TGTGCCAGCAGCTCCTACATTGGGGAGCTGTTTTTT
CDR3 protein: CASSSYIGELFF
V gene: TRBV13
J gene: TRBJ2-2
D gene: -
clone size: -

CDR3 DNA: TGTGCCATCACCCTCGGGCAGACAGGCACTGAAGCTTTCTTT
CDR3 protein: CAITLGQTGTEAFF
V gene: TRBV10-3
J gene: TRBJ1-1
D gene: -
clone size: few

CDR3 DNA: TGTGCCAGTAGACTAGCAGCGAGCACAGATACGCAGTATTTT
CDR3 protein: CASRLAASTDTQYF
V gene: TRBV19
J gene: TRBJ2-3
D gene: -
clone size: -

CDR3 DNA: TGTGCCAGCAGTGGAGGAGGGTTTGGCTACACCTTC
CDR3 protein: CASSGGGFGYTF
V gene: TRBV6-1
J gene: TRBJ1-2
D gene: -
clone size: -

CDR3 DNA: TGTGCCAGCAGTCAATTGCCCACAGATACGCAGTATTTT
CDR3 protein: CASSQLPTDTQYF
V gene: TRBV2
J gene: TRBJ2-3
D gene: -
clone size: -

CDR3 DNA: TGTGCCAGCAGGACAGCCTACAATGAGCAGTTCTTC
CDR3 protein: CASRTAYNEQFF
V gene: TRBV27
J gene: TRBJ2-1
D gene: -
clone size: -

CDR3 DNA: TGTGCCAGCAGTTACTCGAGGCGGACCGGGGAGCTGTTTTTT
CDR3 protein: CASSYSRRTGELFF
V gene: TRBV6-5
J gene: TRBJ2-2
D gene: -
clone size: once

CDR3 DNA: TGTGCCAGCAGCCCACACTACCAACAAACAGGAGTGTACTTC
CDR3 protein: CASSPHYQQTGVYF
V gene: TRBV2
J gene: TRBJ2-7
D gene: -
clone size: -

CDR3 DNA: TGCGCCAGCAGCTCGAGAGTGGGCGGAGGGAGAGGCCTCAATGAGCAGTTCTTC
CDR3 protein: CASSSRVGGGRGLNEQFF
V gene: TRBV5-1
J gene: TRBJ2-1
D gene: -
clone size: once

CDR3 DNA: TGTGCCAGCAGGGCGTGGGACAGGGAGGGCGATACGCAGTATTTT
CDR3 protein: CASRAWDREGDTQYF
V gene: TRBV7-2
J gene: TRBJ2-3
D gene: TRBD1
clone size: -

CDR3 DNA: TGTGCCAGCAGCCCCAGAGGGGGAGGGCCCCAGTCAAATGAGCAGTTCTTC
CDR3 protein: CASSPRGGGPQSNEQFF
V gene: TRBV9
J gene: TRBJ2-1
D gene: -
clone size: -

CDR3 DNA: TGTGCCAGCAGTTTCTCCCGACAGGGGCGCACTTTCTTT
CDR3 protein: CASSFSRQGRTFF
V gene: TRBV6-5
J gene: TRBJ1-1
D gene: TRBD1
clone size: -

CDR3 DNA: TGTGCCAGCACCTTCTGGGACAGGGGGAGGGAGACCCAGTACTTC
CDR3 protein: CASTFWDRGRETQYF
V gene: TRBV27
J gene: TRBJ2-5
D gene: TRBD1
clone size: -